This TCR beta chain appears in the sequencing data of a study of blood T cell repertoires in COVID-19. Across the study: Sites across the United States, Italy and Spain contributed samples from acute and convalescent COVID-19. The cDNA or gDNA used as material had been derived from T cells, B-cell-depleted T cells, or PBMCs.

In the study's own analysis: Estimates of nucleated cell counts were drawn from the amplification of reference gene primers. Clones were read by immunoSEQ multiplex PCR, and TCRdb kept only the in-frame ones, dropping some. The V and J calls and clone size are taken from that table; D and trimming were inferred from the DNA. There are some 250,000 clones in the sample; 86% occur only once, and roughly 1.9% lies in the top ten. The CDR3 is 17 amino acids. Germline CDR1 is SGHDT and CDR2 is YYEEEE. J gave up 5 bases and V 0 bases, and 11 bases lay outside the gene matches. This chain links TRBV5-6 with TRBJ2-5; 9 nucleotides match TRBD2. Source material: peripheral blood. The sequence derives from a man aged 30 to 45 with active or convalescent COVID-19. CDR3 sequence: CASSLGGAGGFLETQYF. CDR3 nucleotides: TGTGCCAGCAGCTTGGGAGGAGCGGGGGGTTTTCTCGAGACCCAGTACTTC. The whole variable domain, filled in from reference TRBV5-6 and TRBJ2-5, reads DAGVTQSPTHLIKTRGQQVTLRCSPKSGHDTVSWYQQALGQGPQFIFQYYEEEERQRGNFPDRFSGHQFPNYSSELNVNALLLGDSALYLCASSLGGAGGFLETQYFGPGTRLLVL.